These T cell receptor beta chains were read from a single sample in a study of CD8+CD57+ T cells in acquired aplastic anemia. TCRdb itself ran the reads through MiXCR, one entry per CDR3 protein. The data contain 150,000 to 200,000 distinct CDR3 sequences, around 48% of them singletons. The sample taken for sequencing was sorted CD4+, CD8+, or CD8+CD57+ T cells (not recorded which) from PBMCs. The source is a human donor with aplastic anemia. The CDR3 runs from the conserved cysteine through the conserved F or W. A D gene is named only where the DNA matches it firmly. Clone size, where shown, is once, few, many, or a class for clones that have expanded.

size	V	J	D	DNA	CDR3
.	TRBV12-3/TRBV12-4	TRBJ2-7	.	TGTGCCAGCAGTTCTAGTGCTCCGGATCACTCAATCTTC	CASSSSAPDHSIF
.	TRBV5-1	TRBJ1-6	.	TGCGCCAGCAGCCACCCTAATTCACCCCTCCACTTT	CASSHPNSPLHF
many	TRBV6-2/TRBV6-3	TRBJ2-7	TRBD2	TGTGCCAGCACTAGCGGTCTAATCTACGAGCAGTACTTC	CASTSGLIYEQYF
.	TRBV29-1	TRBJ1-4	TRBD1	TGCAGCGCCTCGACAGGGGATGAAAAACTGTTTTTT	CSASTGDEKLFF
.	TRBV5-6	TRBJ2-1	.	TGTGCCAGCAACCTAGGGGGGAATGAGCAGTTCTTC	CASNLGGNEQFF
many	TRBV7-9	TRBJ2-3	.	TGTGCCAGCAGCTTTGCGGGGCACACAGATACGCAGTATTTT	CASSFAGHTDTQYF
few	TRBV10-3	TRBJ2-7	.	TGTGCCGCCCGGACGGAAGGGGGCTACGAGCAGTACTTC	CAARTEGGYEQYF
many	TRBV10-2	TRBJ1-2	.	TGCGCCAGCAGTGTGGGGCCAGGGGCAAACTATGGCTACACCTTC	CASSVGPGANYGYTF
many	TRBV6-1	TRBJ2-7	TRBD2	TGTGCCAGCAGTCTGGGACTAGGAAAATCCTACGAGCAGTACTTC	CASSLGLGKSYEQYF
.	TRBV2	TRBJ1-6	.	TGTGCCAGCAGTGAAGGGGGGGAGCGGAATTCACCCCTCCACTTT	CASSEGGERNSPLHF
once	TRBV2	TRBJ2-2	TRBD1	TGTGCCAGCCGGGGACAGCAAATGAACACCGGGGAGCTGTTCTTT	CASRGQQMNTGELFF
few	TRBV6-1	TRBJ2-2	TRBD2	TGTGCCAGCAGTTTCCGGACTAGCGCGAACACCGGGGAGCTGTTTTTT	CASSFRTSANTGELFF
.	TRBV24-1	TRBJ2-3	TRBD1	TGTGCCACCAGTGATTTCGGTGAGGGGGCCTATACAGATACGCAGTATTTT	CATSDFGEGAYTDTQYF
few	TRBV11-1	TRBJ2-2	TRBD1	TGTGCCAGCAGCCCGACAGGGTTCAACACCGGGGAGCTGTTTTTT	CASSPTGFNTGELFF
many	TRBV6-2/TRBV6-3	TRBJ1-3	TRBD1	TGTGCCAGTACCTCGGGGACAGCCTCTGGAAACACCATATATTTT	CASTSGTASGNTIYF
.	TRBV7-3	TRBJ2-3	.	TGTGCCAGCAGCTTAGCGTTCGGGGGGGCCAGGGGGGAGCCGCAGTATTTT	CASSLAFGGARGEPQYF
.	TRBV7-9	TRBJ1-5	TRBD1	TGTGCCAGCAGCGCCGGGACAGGGGGAGGTCAGCCCCAGCATTTT	CASSAGTGGGQPQHF
.	TRBV2	TRBJ2-1	.	TGTGCCAGCAGTGAAGCGTCCGTAGCGCAGTTCTTC	CASSEASVAQFF
.	TRBV9	TRBJ1-6	.	TGTGCCAGCAGCTTGGGGCAGGGGATATCACCCCTCCACTTT	CASSLGQGISPLHF
.	TRBV20-1	TRBJ1-6	TRBD1	TGCAGTGCTCAGGGACAGGGGGCTTGGAATTCACCCCTCCACTTT	CSAQGQGAWNSPLHF
.	TRBV19	TRBJ1-1	.	TGTGCCAGTAGTACCCGGACACAGTGGGGGAACACTGAAGCTTTCTTT	CASSTRTQWGNTEAFF
many	TRBV20-1	TRBJ1-5	.	TGCAGTGCTCCCGACAGCCAGCATAGCAATCAGCCCCAGCATTTT	CSAPDSQHSNQPQHF
.	TRBV7-9	TRBJ2-7	.	TGTGCCAGCAGCTTGGGCAGCTACGAGCAGTACTTC	CASSLGSYEQYF
.	TRBV12-3/TRBV12-4	TRBJ1-4	.	TGTGCCAGCAACCTGGGGAATGAAAAACTGTTTTTT	CASNLGNEKLFF
.	TRBV19	TRBJ1-5	TRBD1	TGTGCCGGTAGTTTGGGACAGGGGATAAATCAGCCCCAGCATTTT	CAGSLGQGINQPQHF
many	TRBV12-5	TRBJ2-7	.	TGTGCTAGTGGTTTGGCCGGGACCTACGAGCAGTACTTC	CASGLAGTYEQYF
.	TRBV11-1	TRBJ2-6	TRBD1	TGTGCCATTTTAGACGGGACAGTCCACTCTGGGGCCAACGTCCTGACTTTC	CAILDGTVHSGANVLTF
many	TRBV3-1	TRBJ2-7	TRBD1	TGTGCCAGCAGCCGGGGGACAGGGAACTACGAGCAGTACTTC	CASSRGTGNYEQYF
many	TRBV2	TRBJ1-5	TRBD1	TGTGCCAGCACCTTAGGGGGCCTTAGCAATCAGCCCCAGCATTTT	CASTLGGLSNQPQHF
many	TRBV19	TRBJ1-2	TRBD1	TGTGCCAGTAGCGTGACAGGGCCCTATGGCTACACCTTC	CASSVTGPYGYTF
.	TRBV9	TRBJ2-1	.	TGTGCCAGCAGCGAGGGGGGCCTACCCTACAATGAGCAGTTCTTC	CASSEGGLPYNEQFF
once	TRBV5-4	TRBJ2-1	.	TGTGCCAGCAGCTTGGTATCGGCGGGGGCCTTGAGTGAGCAGTTCTTC	CASSLVSAGALSEQFF
.	TRBV10-3	TRBJ1-2	.	TGTGCCAGCTCACCCGGGGCGACTAACTATGGCTACACCTTC	CASSPGATNYGYTF
.	TRBV19	TRBJ2-7	TRBD1	TGTGCCAGTAGTATAAGGCGACAGGGGCCCTACGAGCAGTACTTC	CASSIRRQGPYEQYF
few	TRBV7-9	TRBJ1-6	TRBD1	TGTGCCAGCGGAGGACAGGGGAGTTCACCCCTCCACTTT	CASGGQGSSPLHF
many	TRBV19	TRBJ1-3	.	TGTGCCAGTCGGACAGTCGCCAGAGGAAACACCATATATTTT	CASRTVARGNTIYF
many	TRBV6-5	TRBJ2-1	TRBD1	TGTGCCAGCAGGGGGACAGGGAATTACAATGAGCAGTTCTTC	CASRGTGNYNEQFF